This entry features one TCR beta chain sequence. A Seattle source enrolled patients during active infection and followed them longitudinally. This record comes from a study of blood T cell repertoires in COVID-19. Overall study: The United States, Italy and Spain provided the acute and convalescent COVID-19 samples. From T cells, B-cell-depleted T cells, or PBMCs came the material, which was cDNA or gDNA.

There are 15 residues in the CDR3. Deletions cut 3 bases from V and 3 bases from J, with 14 bases between. Germline V CDR1 and CDR2: SGHDN, FVKESK. Authors' analysis steps: Estimation of nucleated cell counts relied on the amplification of reference gene primers. Here immunoSEQ multiplex PCR was the method, and the copy in TCRdb shows in-frame clones only, minus some. The DNA was the basis for D and trimming; V, J and clone size are from that table. The repertoire holds roughly 230,000 clones, with approximately 91% as singletons. Sequences were obtained from peripheral blood. The chain links TRBV14 to TRBJ2-5, with D maybe TRBD2 (6 bases). The receptor comes from a young man with COVID-19, enrolled during active disease. CDR3 DNA sequence: TGTGCCAGCAGCCAGGGCGGAGGGGTAAAAGAGACCCAGTACTTC. Translation: CASSQGGGVKETQYF.